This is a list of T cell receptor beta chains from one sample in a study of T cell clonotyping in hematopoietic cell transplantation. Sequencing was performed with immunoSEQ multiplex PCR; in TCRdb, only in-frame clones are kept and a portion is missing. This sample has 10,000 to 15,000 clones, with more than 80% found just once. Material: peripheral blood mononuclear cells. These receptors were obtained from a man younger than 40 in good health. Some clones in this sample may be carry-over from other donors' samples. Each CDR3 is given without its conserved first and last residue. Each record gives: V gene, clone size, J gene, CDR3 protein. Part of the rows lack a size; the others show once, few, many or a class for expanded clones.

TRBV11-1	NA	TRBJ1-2	ASSRQDSYGYT
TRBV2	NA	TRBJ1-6	ASMRGSTTGSPLH
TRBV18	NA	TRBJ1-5	ASSPGGDQPQH
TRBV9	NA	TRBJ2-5	ASSEGFSDTQY
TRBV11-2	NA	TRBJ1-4	ASSFGVGLVNEKLF
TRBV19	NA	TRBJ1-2	ASSIDSPGALIYGYT
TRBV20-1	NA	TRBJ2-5	SARRGETQY
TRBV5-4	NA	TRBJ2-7	ASSSRDYTYEQY
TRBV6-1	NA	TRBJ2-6	ASSVPFGGRGSGANVLT
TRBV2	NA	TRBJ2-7	ASSEARGGYEQY
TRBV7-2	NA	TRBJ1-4	ASSSPSGQATNEKLF
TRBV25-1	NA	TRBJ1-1	ASSDPTRGDTEAF
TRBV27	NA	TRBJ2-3	ASSFRVGGTDTQY
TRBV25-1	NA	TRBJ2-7	ASSEGTGDRYEQY
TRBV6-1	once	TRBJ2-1	ASRTMISVNEQF
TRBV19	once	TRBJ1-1	ASSRTGGVGTEAF
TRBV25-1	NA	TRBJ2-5	ASSESGEETQY
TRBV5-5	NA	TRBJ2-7	ASSAHIGGASYEQY
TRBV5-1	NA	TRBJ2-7	ASSLGTGGAGLYEQY
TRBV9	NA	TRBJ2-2	ASTVTGGTTGELF
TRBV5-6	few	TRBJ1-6	ASSSGHNYNSPLH
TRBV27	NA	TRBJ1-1	ASSTAREGLTEAF
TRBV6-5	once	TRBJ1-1	ASSQNPGGTEAF
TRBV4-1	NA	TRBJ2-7	ASSQGVIAFEQY
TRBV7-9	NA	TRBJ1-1	ASSLAVGTEAF
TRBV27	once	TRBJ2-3	ASSFGGSTDTQY
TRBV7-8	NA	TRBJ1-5	ASSPGYNQPQH
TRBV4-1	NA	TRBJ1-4	ASSQDGGRKLF
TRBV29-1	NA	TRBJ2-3	SVGLAGVTDTQY
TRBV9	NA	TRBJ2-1	ASSGTGRWNEQF
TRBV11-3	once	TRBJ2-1	ASSPPPGSGYYNEQF
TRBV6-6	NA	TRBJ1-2	ASSYPTFGAGYGYT
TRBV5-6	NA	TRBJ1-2	ASSSWAHYGYT
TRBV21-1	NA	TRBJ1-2	ASRPMGQRNYGYT
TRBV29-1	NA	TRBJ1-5	SVEIPGSGNQPQH
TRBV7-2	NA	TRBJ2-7	ASSLAGALHEQY
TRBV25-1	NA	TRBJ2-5	ASSNSREYQETQY
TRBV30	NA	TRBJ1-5	AWSGGTASNQPQH
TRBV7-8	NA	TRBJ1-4	ASSLAGGVEEKLF
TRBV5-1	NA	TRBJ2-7	ASSPGLAGGFYEQY
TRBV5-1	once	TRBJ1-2	ASSEDSSYGYT
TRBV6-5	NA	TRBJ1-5	ASRRGGGQPQH
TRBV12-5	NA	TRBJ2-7	ASGLATQYEQY
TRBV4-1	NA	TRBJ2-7	ASSQYRGGYEQY
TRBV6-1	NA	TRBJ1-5	ASSERVAGGAGNQPQH
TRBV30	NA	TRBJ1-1	AWDRGNTEAF
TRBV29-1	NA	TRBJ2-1	SVAGTTVFSEQF
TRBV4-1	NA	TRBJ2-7	ASSQTGTLDEQY
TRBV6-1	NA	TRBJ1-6	ASSEVPSSYNSPLH
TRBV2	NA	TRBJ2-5	ASSEGGKETQY
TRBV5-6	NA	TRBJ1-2	ASSSRQGKGGYT
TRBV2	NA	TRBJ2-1	ATFHGTSSDEQF
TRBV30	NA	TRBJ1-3	AWSADFSGNTIY